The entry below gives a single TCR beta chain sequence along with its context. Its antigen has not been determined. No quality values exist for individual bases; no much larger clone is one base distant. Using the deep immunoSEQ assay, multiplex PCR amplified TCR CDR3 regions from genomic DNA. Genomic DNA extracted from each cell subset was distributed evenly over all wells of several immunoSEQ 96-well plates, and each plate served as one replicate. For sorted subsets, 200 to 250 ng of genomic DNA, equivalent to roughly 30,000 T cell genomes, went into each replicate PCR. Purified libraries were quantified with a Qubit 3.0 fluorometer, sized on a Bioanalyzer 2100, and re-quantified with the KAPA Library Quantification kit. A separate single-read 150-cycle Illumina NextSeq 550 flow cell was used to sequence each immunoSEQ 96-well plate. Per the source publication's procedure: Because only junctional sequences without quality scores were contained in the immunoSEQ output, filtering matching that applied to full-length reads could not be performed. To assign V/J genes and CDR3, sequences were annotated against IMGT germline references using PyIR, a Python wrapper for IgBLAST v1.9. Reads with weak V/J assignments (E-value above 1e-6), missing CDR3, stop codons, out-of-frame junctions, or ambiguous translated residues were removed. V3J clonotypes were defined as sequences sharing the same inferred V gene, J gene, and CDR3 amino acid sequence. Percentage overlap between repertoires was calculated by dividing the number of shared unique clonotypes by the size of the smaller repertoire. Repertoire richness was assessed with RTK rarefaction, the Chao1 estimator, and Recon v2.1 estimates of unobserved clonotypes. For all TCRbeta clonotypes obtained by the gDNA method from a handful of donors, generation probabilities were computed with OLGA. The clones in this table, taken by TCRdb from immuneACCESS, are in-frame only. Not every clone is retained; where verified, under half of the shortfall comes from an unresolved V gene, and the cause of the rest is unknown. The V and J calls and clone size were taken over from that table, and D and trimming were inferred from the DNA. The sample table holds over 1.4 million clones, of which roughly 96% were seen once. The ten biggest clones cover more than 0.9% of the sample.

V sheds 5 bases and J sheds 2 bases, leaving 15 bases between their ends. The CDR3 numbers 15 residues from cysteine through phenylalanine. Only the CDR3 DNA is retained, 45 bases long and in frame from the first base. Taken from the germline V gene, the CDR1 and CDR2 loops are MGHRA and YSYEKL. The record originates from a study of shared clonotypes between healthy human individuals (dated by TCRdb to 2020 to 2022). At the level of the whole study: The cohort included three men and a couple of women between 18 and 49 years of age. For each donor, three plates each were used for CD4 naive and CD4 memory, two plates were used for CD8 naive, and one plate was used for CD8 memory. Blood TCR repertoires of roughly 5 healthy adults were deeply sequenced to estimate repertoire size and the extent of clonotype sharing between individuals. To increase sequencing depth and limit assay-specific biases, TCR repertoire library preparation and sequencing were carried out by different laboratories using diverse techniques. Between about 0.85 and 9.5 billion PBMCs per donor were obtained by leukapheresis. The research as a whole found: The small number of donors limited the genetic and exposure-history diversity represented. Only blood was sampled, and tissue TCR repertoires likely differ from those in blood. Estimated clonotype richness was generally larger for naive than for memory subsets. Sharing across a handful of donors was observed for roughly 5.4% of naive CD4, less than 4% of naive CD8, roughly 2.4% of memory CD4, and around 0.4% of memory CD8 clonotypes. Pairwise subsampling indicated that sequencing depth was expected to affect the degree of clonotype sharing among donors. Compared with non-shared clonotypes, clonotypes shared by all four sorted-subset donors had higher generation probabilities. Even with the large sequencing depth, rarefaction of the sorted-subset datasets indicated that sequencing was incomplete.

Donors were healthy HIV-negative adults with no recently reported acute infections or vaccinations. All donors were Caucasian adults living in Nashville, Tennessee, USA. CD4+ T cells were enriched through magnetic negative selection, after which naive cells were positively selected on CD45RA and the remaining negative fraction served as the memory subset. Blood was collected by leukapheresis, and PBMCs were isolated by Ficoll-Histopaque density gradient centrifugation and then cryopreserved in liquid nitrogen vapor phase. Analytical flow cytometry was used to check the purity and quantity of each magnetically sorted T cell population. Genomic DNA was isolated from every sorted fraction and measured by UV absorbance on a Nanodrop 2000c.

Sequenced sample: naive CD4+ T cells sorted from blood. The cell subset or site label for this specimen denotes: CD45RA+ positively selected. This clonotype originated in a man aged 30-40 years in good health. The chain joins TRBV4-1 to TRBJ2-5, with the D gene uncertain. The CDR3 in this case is CASSSFGLQQETQYF. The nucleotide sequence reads TGCGCCAGCAGCTCTTTCGGGTTACAACAAGAGACCCAGTACTTC.